Listed here are 11 T cell receptor beta chains from one sample, sequenced in a study of T cells after posttransplantation cyclophosphamide. Assay used: immunoSEQ multiplex PCR; TCRdb lists only in-frame clones, some missing. The data show roughly 49,000 clones, with none appearing a single time. Sequenced: PBMCs. Source of these receptors: a man aged 35 to 55 in good health, CMV-negative, and a related stem cell transplant donor.

This clone was observed many times. DNA for the CDR3: TGTGCCAGCAGTGAAGCAGGGGCTGGAAACACCATATATTTT. It yields the protein CASSEAGAGNTIYF. The genes are TRBV2 and TRBJ1-3, with D maybe TRBD1 (5 bases). The CDR3 sequence is 14 residues long. Germline CDR1 SNHLY, CDR2 FYNNEI. The V end lost 0 bases, the J end lost 2 bases, and 5 bases lay between the germline ends.

This clone was seen many times. Other DNA sequences in this specimen translate into the identical CDR3. The chain couples TRBV5-1 to TRBJ2-1; 8 bases are a match to TRBD1. Trimming took 0 bases from V and 7 from J; bases not matched to a gene: 0. CDR3 length: 13 amino acids. Germline-derived CDR1 and CDR2 are SGHRS and YFSETQ. CDR3 sequence (DNA): TGCGCCAGCAGCTTGGGACAGGGGAATGAGCAGTTCTTC. Amino acids: CASSLGQGNEQFF.

This clone occurred many times. The chain carries TRBV4-2 and TRBJ1-4; D unclear. Germline lookup yields CDR1 LGHNA and CDR2 YNFKEQ. The V end was cut by 1 base, the J end by 4 bases, with 7 bases between. The CDR3 covers 14 residues. CDR3: CASSQGDYNEKLFF. CDR3 nucleotide sequence: TGTGCCAGCAGCCAAGGAGATTATAATGAAAAACTGTTTTTT.

This clone was seen ten or more times. The V gene is TRBV19, the J gene TRBJ2-7; maybe TRBD2 (7 bases). In germline, CDR1 is LNHDA, CDR2 SQIVND (reference sequence). CDR3 length: 15 amino acids. V lost 4 bases and J 0 bases, leaving 13 bases between the germline ends. The CDR3 region is CASSSGRGGSYEQYF. DNA of the CDR3: TGTGCCAGTAGTAGTGGTAGGGGGGGCTCCTACGAGCAGTACTTC.

This clone has at least ten counts. V gene TRBV10-3 combines with J gene TRBJ1-1; 8 bases are shared with TRBD1. The J segment lost 2 bases and the V segment lost 6 bases, leaving 5 bases of the junction unmatched. CDR1 ENHRY and CDR2 SYGVKD come from the germline V gene. The length of the CDR3 is 14 residues. Written as DNA, the CDR3 is TGTGCCATCAGCTTACAGGGGGGAAACACTGAAGCTTTCTTT. Translation: CAISLQGGNTEAFF.

The table lists this clone with many counts. The chain uses TRBV18 and TRBJ2-3; 7 nucleotides agree with TRBD1. The germline CDR1 and CDR2 sequences are KGHSH and LQKENI. CDR3 length: 14 residues. J lost 3 bases, V lost 2 bases, and 2 bases had no gene match. This CDR3 reads CASSPGQDTDTQYF. The CDR3, as DNA: TGTGCCAGCTCACCAGGACAGGATACAGATACGCAGTATTTT.

This clone has a count of ten or more. The chain is built from TRBV18 and TRBJ2-1; 14 nucleotides align to TRBD2. The germline CDR1 and CDR2 sequences are KGHSH and LQKENI. The length of the CDR3 is 16 residues. The ends lost 3 bases at V and 5 bases at J; junction bases unmatched: 3. CDR3 nucleotide sequence: TGTGCCAGCTCACCTAAGGGACTAGCGGGGGACAATGAGCAGTTCTTC. Protein product: CASSPKGLAGDNEQFF.

The chain recombines TRBV7-9 with TRBJ2-3; D perhaps matches TRBD1 (7 bases). CDR3 size: 16 residues. Germline V CDR1 and CDR2: SEHNR, FQNEAQ (reference sequence). V lost 1 base and J lost 1, with 12 bases in between. CDR3 DNA sequence: TGTGCCAGCAGCTTAGTGCGGGACAGACGCACAGATACGCAGTATTTT. It is translated as CASSLVRDRRTDTQYF.

The sample holds many counts of this clone. This chain joins TRBV7-8 and TRBJ2-1; D is ambiguous. Trimming removed 2 bases at V and 6 bases at J, with 11 bases between. Germline CDR1 SGHVS, CDR2 FQNEAQ. The CDR3 is made up of 14 amino acids. This chain's CDR3 is CASSLSPAGNEQFF. CDR3 DNA: TGTGCCAGCAGCTTAAGCCCCGCCGGCAATGAGCAGTTCTTC.

This clone was seen ten or more times. The chain employs TRBV5-1 and TRBJ2-7; D may be TRBD1 (5 bases). The CDR3 extends over 15 amino acids. V was trimmed by 0 bases and J by 0 bases, leaving 10 bases between them. Germline V CDR1 and CDR2: SGHRS, YFSETQ. The CDR3 DNA follows: TGCGCCAGCAGCTTGGAGGGGCTTTCCTCCTACGAGCAGTACTTC. This translates into CASSLEGLSSYEQYF. The full variable domain, completed using reference TRBV5-1 and TRBJ2-7, is KAGVTQTPRYLIKTRGQQVTLSCSPISGHRSVSWYQQTPGQGLQFLFEYFSETQRNKGNFPGRFSGRQFSNSRSEMNVSTLELGDSALYLCASSLEGLSSYEQYFGPGTRLTVT.

The table lists this clone with many counts. V gene TRBV25-1 combines with J gene TRBJ2-7; 9 bases match TRBD2. From germline, CDR1 is MGHDK and CDR2 SYGVNS. With V trimmed by 3 bases and J by 6 bases, 9 bases remained unmatched. The CDR3 contains 15 residues. CDR3 residues: CASSDPGLAKFEQYF. CDR3 DNA sequence: TGTGCCAGCAGTGACCCGGGACTAGCAAAATTCGAGCAGTACTTC.